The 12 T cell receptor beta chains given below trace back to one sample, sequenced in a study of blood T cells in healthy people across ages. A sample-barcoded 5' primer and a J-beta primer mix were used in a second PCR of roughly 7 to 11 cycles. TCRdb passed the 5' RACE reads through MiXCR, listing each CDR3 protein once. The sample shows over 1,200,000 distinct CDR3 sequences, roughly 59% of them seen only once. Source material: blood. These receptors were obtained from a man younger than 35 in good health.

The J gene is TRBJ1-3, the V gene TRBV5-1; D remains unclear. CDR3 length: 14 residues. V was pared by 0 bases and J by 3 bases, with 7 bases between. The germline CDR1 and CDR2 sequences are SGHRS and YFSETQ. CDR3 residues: CASSLVGNGNTIYF. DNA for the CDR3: TGCGCCAGCAGCTTGGTTGGGAATGGAAACACCATATATTTT.

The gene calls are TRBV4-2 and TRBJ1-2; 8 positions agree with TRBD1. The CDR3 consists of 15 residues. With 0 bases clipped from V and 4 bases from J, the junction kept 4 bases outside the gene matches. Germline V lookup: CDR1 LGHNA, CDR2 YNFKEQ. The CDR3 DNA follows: TGTGCCAGCAGCCAAGAGTCAGGGGGCACCTATGGCTACACCTTC. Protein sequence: CASSQESGGTYGYTF.

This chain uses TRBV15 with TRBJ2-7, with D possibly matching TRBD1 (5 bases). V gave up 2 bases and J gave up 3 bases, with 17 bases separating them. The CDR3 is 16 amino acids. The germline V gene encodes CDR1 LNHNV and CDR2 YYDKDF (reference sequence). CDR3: CATSRPETGPGYEQYF. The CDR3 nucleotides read TGTGCCACCAGCAGACCCGAAACAGGCCCCGGCTACGAGCAGTACTTC.

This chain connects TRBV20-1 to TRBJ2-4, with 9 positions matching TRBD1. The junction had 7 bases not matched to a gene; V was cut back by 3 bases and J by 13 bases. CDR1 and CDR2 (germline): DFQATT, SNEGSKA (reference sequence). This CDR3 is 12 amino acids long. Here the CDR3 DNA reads TGCAGTGCTAGCCGGACAGGGGATCAACAGTACTTC. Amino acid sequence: CSASRTGDQQYF.

CDR3 nucleotides: TGCAGTGCTAGAGGAACAGGGGAACAGCCCCAGCATTTT. Translated, it gives CSARGTGEQPQHF. The V and J genes are TRBV20-1 and TRBJ1-5; 7 positions agree with TRBD1. Germline V gives CDR1 DFQATT, CDR2 SNEGSKA (reference sequence). J lost 7 bases, V lost 1 base, and 4 bases had no gene match. The CDR3 length is 13 residues.

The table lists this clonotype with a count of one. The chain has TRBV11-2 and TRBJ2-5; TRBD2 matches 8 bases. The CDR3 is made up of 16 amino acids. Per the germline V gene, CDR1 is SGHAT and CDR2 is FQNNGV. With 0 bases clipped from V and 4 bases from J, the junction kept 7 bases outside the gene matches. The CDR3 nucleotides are TGTGCCAGCAGCTTAGAGGCTAGCGGGCCGATAGAGACCCAGTACTTC. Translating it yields CASSLEASGPIETQYF.

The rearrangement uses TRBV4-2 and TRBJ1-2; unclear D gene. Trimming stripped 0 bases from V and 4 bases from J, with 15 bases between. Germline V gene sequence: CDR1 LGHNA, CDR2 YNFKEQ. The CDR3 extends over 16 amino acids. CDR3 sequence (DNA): TGTGCCAGCAGCCAAGATCACTGGGGATTGAGCTATGGCTACACCTTC. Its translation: CASSQDHWGLSYGYTF.

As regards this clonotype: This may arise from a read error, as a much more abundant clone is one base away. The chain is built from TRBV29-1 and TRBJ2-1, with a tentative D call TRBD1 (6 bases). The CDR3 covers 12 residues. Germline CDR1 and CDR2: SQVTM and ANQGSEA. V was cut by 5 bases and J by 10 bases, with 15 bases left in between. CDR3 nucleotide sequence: TGCAGCGTTCGTCAGGGGACCTACGAGCAGTTCTTC. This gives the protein CSVRQGTYEQFF.

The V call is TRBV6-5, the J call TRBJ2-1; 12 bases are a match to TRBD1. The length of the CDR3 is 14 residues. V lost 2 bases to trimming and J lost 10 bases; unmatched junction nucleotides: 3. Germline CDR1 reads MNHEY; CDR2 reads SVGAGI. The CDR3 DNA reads TGTGCCAGCAGTTACCCGGGACAGGGGGCCGAGCAGTTCTTC. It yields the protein CASSYPGQGAEQFF.

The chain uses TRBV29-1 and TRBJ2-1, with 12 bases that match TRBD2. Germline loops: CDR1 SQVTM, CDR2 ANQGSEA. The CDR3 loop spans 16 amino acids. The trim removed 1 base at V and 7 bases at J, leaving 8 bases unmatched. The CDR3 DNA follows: TGCAGCGTTGAAGTATCTAGCGGGAGGGCTGGGAATGAGCAGTTCTTC. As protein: CSVEVSSGRAGNEQFF.

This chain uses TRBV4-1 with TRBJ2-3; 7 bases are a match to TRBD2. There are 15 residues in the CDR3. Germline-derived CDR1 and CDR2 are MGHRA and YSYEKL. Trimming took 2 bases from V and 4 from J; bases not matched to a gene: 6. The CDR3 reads CASSQRWTSSDTQYF. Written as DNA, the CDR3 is TGCGCCAGCAGCCAACGTTGGACTAGTTCAGATACGCAGTATTTT.

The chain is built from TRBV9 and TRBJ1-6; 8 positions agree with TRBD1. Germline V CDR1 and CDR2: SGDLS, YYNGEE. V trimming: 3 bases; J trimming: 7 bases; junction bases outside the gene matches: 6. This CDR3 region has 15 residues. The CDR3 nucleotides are TGTGCCAGCAGCGCTACGACAGGGGCAAATTCACCCCTCCACTTT. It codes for CASSATTGANSPLHF. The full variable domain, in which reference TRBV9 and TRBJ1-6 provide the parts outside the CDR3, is DSGVTQTPKHLITATGQRVTLRCSPRSGDLSVYWYQQSLDQGLQFLIQYYNGEERAKGNILERFSAQQFPDLHSELNLSSLELGDSALYFCASSATTGANSPLHFGNGTRLTVT.